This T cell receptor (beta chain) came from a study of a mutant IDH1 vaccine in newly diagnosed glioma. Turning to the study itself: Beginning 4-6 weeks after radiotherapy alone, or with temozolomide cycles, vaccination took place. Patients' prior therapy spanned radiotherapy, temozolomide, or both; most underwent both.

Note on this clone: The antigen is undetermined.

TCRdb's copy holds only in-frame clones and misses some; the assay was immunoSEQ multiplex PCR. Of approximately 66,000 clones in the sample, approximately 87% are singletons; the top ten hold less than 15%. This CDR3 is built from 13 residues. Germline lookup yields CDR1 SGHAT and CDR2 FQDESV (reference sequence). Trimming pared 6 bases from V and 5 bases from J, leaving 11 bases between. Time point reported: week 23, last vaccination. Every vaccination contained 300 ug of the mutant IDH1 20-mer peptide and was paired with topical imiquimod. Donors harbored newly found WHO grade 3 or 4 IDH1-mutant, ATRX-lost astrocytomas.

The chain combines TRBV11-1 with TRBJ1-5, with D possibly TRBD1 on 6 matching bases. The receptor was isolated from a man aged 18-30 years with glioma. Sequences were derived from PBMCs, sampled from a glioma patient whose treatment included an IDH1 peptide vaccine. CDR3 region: CASSTGRDQPQHF. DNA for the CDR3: TGTGCCAGCAGTACAGGGAGGGATCAGCCCCAGCATTTT. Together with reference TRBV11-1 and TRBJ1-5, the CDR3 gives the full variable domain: EAEVAQSPRYKITEKSQAVAFWCDPISGHATLYWYRQILGQGPELLVQFQDESVVDDSQLPKDRFSAERLKGVDSTLKIQPAELGDSAMYLCASSTGRDQPQHFGDGTRLSIL.